Listed here are 32 T cell receptor beta chains from one sample, sequenced in a study of T-cell memory formation after mild COVID-19 (dated by TCRdb to the early 2020s). The library was produced with 5' RACE. TCRdb shows the sequencer as Illumina NovaSeq 6000. TCRdb reprocessed the public reads (quality trimming at Q25 with fastp, clone calling with MiXCR) and kept in-frame beta chains. CDR3 protein duplicates are merged, each entry listing the most common genes and DNA. This sample holds 200,000 to 250,000 distinct CDR3 sequences; over 15% were observed only once. The biggest ten clones account for 2.1% of the sample. Sequencing used PBMCs or a T cell subset sorted from them (not recorded which). The receptors derive from an adult woman who had mild COVID-19 (a few samples of this study predate the infection). The sample titles of this study are shuffled in the database, so cell type and time point are left out; the donor was told from shared clones.

The rearrangement uses TRBV3-1 and TRBJ2-2, with D perhaps matching TRBD2 (5 bases). V lost 4 bases and J lost 1, with 13 bases in between. The CDR3 spans 16 residues. Germline CDR1 LGHDT, CDR2 YNNKEL (reference sequence). The CDR3 reads CASSPTGVVNTGELFF. In DNA form, the CDR3 reads TGTGCCAGCAGCCCAACCGGGGTGGTGAACACCGGGGAGCTGTTTTTT.

The chain employs TRBV6-6 and TRBJ2-1, with no clear D. CDR1 is MNHNY and CDR2 is SVGAGI in the germline V gene (reference sequence). V was cut by 4 bases and J by 5 bases, with 15 bases left in between. The CDR3 spans 15 residues. The CDR3 sequence: CASSLGIRVNNEQFF. Here the CDR3 DNA reads TGTGCCAGCAGTTTAGGGATTCGGGTAAACAATGAGCAGTTCTTC.

V gene TRBV3-1 combines with J gene TRBJ2-5; 7 nucleotides agree with TRBD2. V shed 4 bases and J 4 bases; nucleotides not matched to a gene: 6. The V gene's germline CDR1 is LGHDT and CDR2 YNNKEL (reference sequence). The CDR3 is 14 amino acids. CDR3 sequence: CASSPRLARETQYF. The CDR3, as DNA: TGTGCCAGCAGCCCCCGACTAGCTCGAGAGACCCAGTACTTC.

This clonotype was counted only a few times. This chain joins TRBV7-9 and TRBJ2-1, with D unclear. Germline CDR1 SEHNR, CDR2 FQNEAQ (reference sequence). The CDR3 spans 14 residues. Deletions cut 3 bases from V and 6 bases from J, with 12 bases between. The CDR3 coding sequence is TGTGCCAGCAGCTTCGTGACCGTGGCCAATGAGCAGTTCTTC. The encoded protein is CASSFVTVANEQFF.

The chain joins TRBV20-1 to TRBJ1-1; D not resolved. Germline V gene sequence: CDR1 DFQATT, CDR2 SNEGSKA (reference sequence). The V end was cut by 3 bases, the J end by 3 bases, with 11 bases between. The CDR3 runs to 13 residues. This CDR3 reads CSASKERDTEAFF. CDR3 in DNA: TGCAGTGCTAGTAAGGAGCGAGACACTGAAGCTTTCTTT.

The chain recombines TRBV3-1 with TRBJ2-1; TRBD1 aligns across 7 bases. The ends lost 4 bases at V and 13 bases at J; junction bases unmatched: 7. Germline V gene lookup returns CDR1 LGHDT and CDR2 YNNKEL (reference sequence). This CDR3 region has 12 residues. Here the CDR3 reads CASSPSGTAQFF. Written as DNA, the CDR3 is TGTGCCAGCAGCCCGTCCGGGACAGCCCAGTTCTTC.

This clonotype has only a few counts. This sequence joins TRBV5-1 and TRBJ2-7; D uncertain. Germline CDR1 reads SGHRS; CDR2 reads YFSETQ. Deletions cut 3 bases from V and 5 bases from J, with 6 bases between. The CDR3 has 11 amino acids. The chain's CDR3 is CASSSDNEQYF. In DNA form, the CDR3 reads TGCGCCAGCAGCTCGGATAACGAGCAGTACTTC. Based on the CDR3 plus reference TRBV5-1 and TRBJ2-7, the full variable domain is KAGVTQTPRYLIKTRGQQVTLSCSPISGHRSVSWYQQTPGQGLQFLFEYFSETQRNKGNFPGRFSGRQFSNSRSEMNVSTLELGDSALYLCASSSDNEQYFGPGTRLTVT.

The rearrangement uses TRBV2 and TRBJ2-5; 10 nucleotides align to TRBD2. The CDR3 contains 17 residues. The germline gives CDR1 SNHLY, CDR2 FYNNEI. V gave up 1 base and J gave up 0 bases; unmatched junction bases: 5. The CDR3 region is CASSEDAAGGYQETQYF. Written as DNA, the CDR3 is TGTGCCAGCAGTGAAGATGCAGCGGGGGGGTACCAAGAGACCCAGTACTTC.

This clonotype was counted only a few times. The chain links TRBV7-9 to TRBJ2-2; TRBD1 is a possible D gene (5 bases). Trimming left V 6 bases short and J 2 bases short, with 10 bases between. The CDR3 has 14 residues. Per the germline V gene, CDR1 is SEHNR and CDR2 is FQNEAQ (reference sequence). The CDR3 region has the DNA TGTGCCAGCAGGAAGCAGGGAAACACCGGGGAGCTGTTTTTT. Translation: CASRKQGNTGELFF.

This clonotype came up a few times. The chain has TRBV6-5 and TRBJ1-1, with D possibly being TRBD1 (5 bases). CDR3 length equals 15 residues. V dropped 6 bases and J dropped 4 bases, with 18 bases sitting between them. The germline V gene has CDR1 MNHEY and CDR2 SVGAGI. For the CDR3, the DNA is TGTGCCAGCAGGGAGACCGGGACGGCGTCCACTGAAGCTTTCTTT. Translation: CASRETGTASTEAFF.

This clonotype occurred many times. The chain couples TRBV4-3 to TRBJ2-2; 8 bases fit TRBD2. This CDR3 spans 18 amino acids. With V trimmed by 0 bases and J by 6 bases, 12 bases remained unmatched. Germline loops: CDR1 LGHNA, CDR2 YSLEER. The CDR3 nucleotides read TGCGCCAGCAGCCAAGACCAGACTAGCGTGATCTACGCCGGGGAGCTGTTTTTT. Its translation is CASSQDQTSVIYAGELFF.

The chain employs TRBV30 and TRBJ1-4; D perhaps matches TRBD1 (6 bases). Germline values: CDR1 GTSNPN, CDR2 SVGIG (reference sequence). The V end was cut by 5 bases, the J end by 7 bases, with 26 bases between. This CDR3 is 17 amino acids long. The CDR3 DNA sequence: TGTGCCTGGTCGAGACAGGTCTTTCCGAGCCGCGTTGAAAAACTGTTTTTT. This gives the protein CAWSRQVFPSRVEKLFF.

In its sample, this clonotype was seen a few times. V usage is TRBV7-8 and J usage is TRBJ1-2; 8 bases fit TRBD1. Trimming cost V 1 base and J 6 bases; bases outside gene matches: 7. From germline, CDR1 is SGHVS and CDR2 FQNEAQ. The CDR3 is 15 residues long. The CDR3 DNA reads TGTGCCAGCAGCTTAGTGGGCAGGGGGCCCGATGGCTACACCTTC. Its protein product is CASSLVGRGPDGYTF.

J is TRBJ2-2 and V is TRBV18, with D unresolved. CDR1 is KGHSH, CDR2 LQKENI, per germline. Between the trimmed V and J ends, which lost 0 bases and 6 bases, there was a span of 11 bases. There are 15 residues in the CDR3. The CDR3 nucleotides read TGTGCCAGCTCACCACCTTTAATGGGCGCCGGGGAGCTGTTTTTT. This encodes CASSPPLMGAGELFF.

In this sample, this clonotype turned up a few times. The chain has TRBV20-1 and TRBJ2-4, with TRBD2 matching over 8 bases. CDR3 length: 15 residues. Germline assignment: CDR1 DFQATT and CDR2 SNEGSKA (reference sequence). J was trimmed by 1 base and V by 6 bases; bases with no gene match: 8. CDR3 sequence: CSATSGGGAKNIQYF. DNA of the CDR3: TGCAGTGCGACCTCGGGCGGGGGGGCCAAAAACATTCAGTACTTC.

The V gene is TRBV7-3, the J gene TRBJ2-1; 13 positions match TRBD2. CDR3 size: 16 residues. Germline V gene sequence: CDR1 SGHTA, CDR2 FQGTGA. Trimming removed 4 bases from V and 7 bases from J; junction bases left unmatched: 7. The CDR3 DNA follows: TGTGCCAGCAGCTATGGCACTAGCGGGGGGGCAAATGAGCAGTTCTTC. Protein sequence: CASSYGTSGGANEQFF.

This clonotype occurred a few times. This sequence joins TRBV5-1 and TRBJ1-4; 10 bases are shared with TRBD1. Germline V gene data show CDR1 as SGHRS and CDR2 as YFSETQ. J lost 8 bases, V lost 1 base, and 8 bases had no gene match. The CDR3 runs to 16 residues. The CDR3 region is CASSLFPGQGDEKLFF. The CDR3 DNA is TGCGCCAGCAGCTTGTTCCCCGGACAGGGGGACGAAAAACTGTTTTTT.

The J gene is TRBJ2-7, the V gene TRBV5-6; a weak D match, TRBD2 (6 bases). V lost 4 bases, J lost 0 bases, and 17 bases lay in between. Germline assignment: CDR1 SGHDT and CDR2 YYEEEE. There are 16 residues in the CDR3. The DNA for the CDR3 is TGTGCCAGCAGCCCTTTGCGGGAAGCAACCTCCTACGAGCAGTACTTC. Protein: CASSPLREATSYEQYF.

This rearrangement joins TRBV20-1 to TRBJ2-3; 9 bases line up with TRBD2. The germline V gene has CDR1 DFQATT and CDR2 SNEGSKA (reference sequence). V dropped 0 bases and J dropped 1; count of bases not matched to a gene: 8. CDR3 length: 17 amino acids. The CDR3 loop reads CSAREGGGAVGTDTQYF. DNA of the CDR3: TGCAGTGCTAGAGAGGGCGGGGGGGCGGTTGGCACAGATACGCAGTATTTT.

The chain combines TRBV5-4 with TRBJ2-3; D not certain. The CDR3 runs 13 residues. Germline V gene data show CDR1 as SGHNT and CDR2 as YYREEE (reference sequence). V lost 5 bases and J lost 6, with 13 bases in between. CDR3 sequence (DNA): TGTGCCAGCAGTGTACAAGGAACCGATACGCAGTATTTT. Its protein is CASSVQGTDTQYF.

This clonotype was recorded many times. V and J are TRBV12-3 or TRBV12-4 and TRBJ2-6; D remains ambiguous. The CDR3 has 14 residues. V was pared by 5 bases and J by 2 bases, with 7 bases between. CDR3 amino acids: CASSPSTGANVLTF. CDR3 nucleotide sequence: TGTGCCAGCAGTCCCTCGACTGGGGCCAACGTCCTGACTTTC.

The J gene is TRBJ1-2, the V gene TRBV12-3 or TRBV12-4; D gene ambiguous. The V end lost 1 base, the J end lost 0 bases, and 15 bases lay between the germline ends. The CDR3 loop spans 17 amino acids. The CDR3 loop reads CASSLGGGPGANYGYTF. The CDR3 nucleotides are TGTGCCAGCAGTTTAGGTGGAGGCCCTGGAGCTAACTATGGCTACACCTTC.

The chain is built from TRBV24-1 and TRBJ2-1; D tentatively fits TRBD1 or TRBD2 (5 bases each). V was clipped by 1 base and J by 10 bases, with 19 bases between them. CDR3 length: 16 amino acids. From germline, CDR1 is KGHDR and CDR2 SFDVKD. CDR3: CATSDFRGAGQREQFF. The CDR3 nucleotides read TGTGCCACCAGTGATTTTAGAGGGGCAGGGCAAAGGGAGCAGTTCTTC.

This clonotype was recorded a few times. The gene calls are TRBV5-1 and TRBJ1-5; D might be TRBD1 (6 bases). The CDR3 has 14 amino acids. Trimming left V 4 bases short and J 6 bases short, with 14 bases between. Germline values: CDR1 SGHRS, CDR2 YFSETQ. The CDR3 reads CASSEGDGSQPQHF. CDR3 sequence (DNA): TGCGCCAGCAGCGAGGGGGACGGTAGTCAGCCCCAGCATTTT.

This clonotype has just a few counts. Here the CDR3 reads CASSLPGFYGYTF. The DNA of the CDR3 is TGTGCCAGCAGTTTACCAGGGTTCTATGGCTACACCTTC. This chain joins TRBV12-3 or TRBV12-4 and TRBJ1-2; the D gene is possibly TRBD1 (5 bases). V gave up 2 bases and J gave up 4 bases, with 8 bases separating them. The CDR3 consists of 13 residues.

The chain employs TRBV4-2 and TRBJ1-2; 7 bases are a match to TRBD1. Trimming removed 0 bases from V and 5 bases from J; junction bases left unmatched: 9. CDR1 is LGHNA, CDR2 YNFKEQ, per germline. The CDR3 has 16 residues. The CDR3 nucleotides read TGTGCCAGCAGCCAAGATCGGGCCCAACAGGGGTATGGCTACACCTTC. Translation gives CASSQDRAQQGYGYTF.

The chain is built from TRBV9 and TRBJ2-1, with a tentative D call TRBD1 (6 bases). Germline loops: CDR1 SGDLS, CDR2 YYNGEE. Trimming left V 0 bases short and J 10 bases short, with 14 bases between. The CDR3 runs 14 residues. The CDR3 region has the DNA TGTGCCAGCAGCGTAGGGACAGCAGGGGTAGAGCAGTTCTTC. Translated: CASSVGTAGVEQFF.

This clonotype was seen a few times. The chain recombines TRBV6-6 with TRBJ2-7; D remains ambiguous. Germline-derived CDR1 and CDR2 are MNHNY and SVGAGI (reference sequence). V lost 0 bases and J 5 bases, leaving 14 bases between the germline ends. The CDR3 has 15 residues. The CDR3 is CASSYSAVPRDEQYF. The DNA for the CDR3 is TGTGCCAGCAGTTACTCGGCCGTGCCTCGGGACGAGCAGTACTTC.

The rearrangement links TRBV6-1 to TRBJ2-3; D possibly corresponds to TRBD2 (6 bases). CDR1 is MNHNS, CDR2 SASEGT, per germline. V lost 4 bases and J 5 bases, leaving 16 bases between the germline ends. This CDR3 contains 15 residues. The CDR3 DNA reads TGTGCCAGCAGTGCACGGGGCGGGATGGGAGATACGCAGTATTTT. Its protein is CASSARGGMGDTQYF.

This clonotype was counted between two and nine times. This sequence joins TRBV25-1 and TRBJ1-2; 7 bases agree with TRBD1. From germline, CDR1 is MGHDK and CDR2 SYGVNS. Trimming cost V 1 base and J 7 bases; bases outside gene matches: 3. The CDR3 is 13 residues long. The CDR3 DNA reads as TGTGCCAGCAGTGAATCGGCAGGGGGTGGCTACACCTTC. It specifies CASSESAGGGYTF.

The chain combines TRBV24-1 with TRBJ1-2; 7 nucleotides match TRBD1. The V and J ends lost 4 bases and 4 bases, in that order; junction bases with no gene match: 11. The germline V gene encodes CDR1 KGHDR and CDR2 SFDVKD. CDR3 length: 16 residues. The CDR3 loop is CATSDDDRAGGYGYTF. CDR3 DNA sequence: TGTGCCACCAGTGACGACGACAGGGCCGGCGGCTATGGCTACACCTTC.

This clonotype was recorded a few times. V is TRBV7-9 and J is TRBJ2-2; weak D call: TRBD2 (6 bases). The CDR3 is made up of 16 amino acids. From germline, CDR1 is SEHNR and CDR2 FQNEAQ (reference sequence). V was trimmed by 5 bases and J by 6 bases, leaving 19 bases between them. The CDR3 nucleotides read TGTGCCAGCAGCACAACCGGGATAGGGACTTCCGGGGAGCTGTTTTTT. Amino acid sequence: CASSTTGIGTSGELFF.